This T cell receptor beta chain was documented in a study of technical replicates of blood from a few donors. Assay used: immunoSEQ multiplex PCR; TCRdb lists only in-frame clones, some missing. The sample has under 85,000 clones, 93% seen once; the top ten hold roughly 0.37%. The CDR3 length is 16 residues. Trimming left V 5 bases short and J 9 bases short, with 25 bases between. Germline loops: CDR1 LNHNV, CDR2 YYDKDF (reference sequence). The chain uses TRBV15 and TRBJ2-5; D might be TRBD2 (6 bases). The receptor was isolated from a human donor in good health. Sequenced input: T cells isolated from PBMCs. The CDR3 bases are TGTGCCACCAGCCGGATGAGTTTGTGGCAGGTAGCGGCCCAGTACTTC. Its translation is CATSRMSLWQVAAQYF. Full variable domain (outside the CDR3, taken from reference TRBV15 and TRBJ2-5): DAMVIQNPRYQVTQFGKPVTLSCSQTLNHNVMYWYQQKSSQAPKLLFHYYDKDFNNEADTPDNFQSRRPNTSFCFLDIRSPGLGDTAMYLCATSRMSLWQVAAQYFGPGTRLLVL.